The 5 T cell receptor beta chains presented below share a single source sample, sequenced in a study of blood T cell repertoires in COVID-19. Method: immunoSEQ multiplex PCR; TCRdb's copy keeps in-frame clones and lacks some. The sample shows 150,000 to 180,000 clones, 75% to 80% of them seen only once. Sequencing was done on a sample of peripheral blood. Every receptor here comes from a man of 80 years or more with acute or convalescent COVID-19.

V is TRBV2 and J is TRBJ1-4; TRBD1 matches at 9 bases. The CDR3 covers 16 residues. The trim removed 6 bases at V and 7 bases at J, leaving 12 bases unmatched. The germline V gene encodes CDR1 SNHLY and CDR2 FYNNEI. The CDR3 protein is CASRGGTGRAGEKLFF. In nucleotides, the CDR3 is TGTGCCAGCAGGGGCGGGACAGGGCGCGCGGGTGAAAAACTGTTTTTT. Variable domain in full (rest from reference TRBV2 and TRBJ1-4): EPEVTQTPSHQVTQMGQEVILRCVPISNHLYFYWYRQILGQKVEFLVSFYNNEISEKSEIFDDQFSVERPDGSNFTLKIRSTKLEDSAMYFCASRGGTGRAGEKLFFGSGTQLSVL.

The chain combines TRBV6-5 with TRBJ1-1; TRBD1 aligns across 9 bases. Germline V CDR1 and CDR2: MNHEY, SVGAGI. The V gene end was trimmed by 2 bases and the J gene end by 6 bases; junction bases not matched to a gene: 7. The CDR3 has 15 residues. The CDR3 nucleotides read TGTGCCAGCAGTTACCCGGGACAGGGAACTCCTGAAGCTTTCTTT. Protein sequence: CASSYPGQGTPEAFF.

The rearrangement links TRBV28 to TRBJ2-7, with 7 bases aligning to TRBD1. The germline CDR1 and CDR2 sequences are MDHEN and SYDVKM. V gave up 6 bases and J gave up 7 bases; unmatched junction bases: 9. This CDR3 has 13 residues. Here the CDR3 DNA reads TGTGCCAGCAGAGGGCAGGGGGATAAGGAGCAGTACGTC. Translation gives CASRGQGDKEQYV.

The chain is built from TRBV5-1 and TRBJ1-4; 7 nucleotides line up with TRBD1. Germline V gene lookup returns CDR1 SGHRS and CDR2 YFSETQ. The junction had 12 bases not matched to a gene; V was cut back by 4 bases and J by 3 bases. The CDR3 contains 17 residues. This CDR3 reads CASSRGDSTNSNEKLFF. CDR3 DNA sequence: TGCGCCAGCAGCCGCGGGGACAGCACGAACTCTAATGAAAAACTGTTTTTT.

V is TRBV5-5 and J is TRBJ2-5; D is possibly TRBD1 (6 bases). The CDR3 is made up of 16 amino acids. From germline, CDR1 is SGHKS and CDR2 YYEKEE (reference sequence). Trimming removed 0 bases from V and 1 base from J, with 13 bases in between. The CDR3 reads CASSLAVTGIQETQYF. The CDR3 DNA reads TGTGCCAGCAGCTTGGCGGTGACAGGTATCCAAGAGACCCAGTACTTC.